Below, one T cell receptor (beta chain) is given with its context. Its target is unknown. Sequence at one end of the junction differs from germline and may be a read error. The CDR3 runs to 13 residues. Germline-derived CDR1 and CDR2 are LNHNV and YYDKDF (reference sequence). This specimen comes from a study of breast tumors, draining lymph nodes, adjacent tissues. Whole-study findings and limits: Compared with basal-like, luminal-like tumors shared significantly more repertoire with nontumor tissue. That most tumor T cells come from lymph nodes remained unproven. Tumor repertoires ranked between lymph nodes and nontumor tissue in diversity, with V and J gene preferences.

Axillary draining lymph nodes of breast cancer patients supplied the node samples. A single record per CDR3 protein comes from TCRdb applying MiXCR to the multiplex PCR reads. The repertoire holds around 150,000 distinct CDR3 sequences, less than 35% seen once, with about 2.5% in the top ten. The source is a female donor with breast cancer. Some clones in this sample may be carry-over from other donors' samples. The sequenced material came from axillary lymph node tissue. The gene calls are TRBV15 and TRBJ1-4, with D unclear. The CDR3 sequence is CATSTGWNEELFF. The CDR3 bases are TGTGCCACCAGCACGGGGTGGAATGAAGAACTGTTTTTT. The whole variable domain, filled in from reference TRBV15 and TRBJ1-4, reads DAMVIQNPRYQVTQFGKPVTLSCSQTLNHNVMYWYQQKSSQAPKLLFHYYDKDFNNEADTPDNFQSRRPNTSFCFLDIRSPGLGDTAMYLCATSTGWNEELFFGSGTQLSVL.